Below are 4 T cell receptor beta chains sequenced from a single sample in a study of technical replicates of blood from a few donors. The data were produced by immunoSEQ multiplex PCR, yet TCRdb's version contains in-frame clones alone and is incomplete. The sample includes more than 90,000 clones, nearly 97% seen only once; the top ten take approximately 0.25%. The sequencing input was T cells isolated from PBMCs. The receptors derive from a human donor in good health.

This chain connects TRBV4-1 to TRBJ1-4; no reliable D call. The CDR3 totals 15 residues. Germline loops: CDR1 MGHRA, CDR2 YSYEKL. The germline V and J ends were trimmed by 3 bases and 0 bases, with 8 bases remaining between them. CDR3 in DNA: TGCGCCAGCAGCCAGGAGTTCTCAACTAATGAAAAACTGTTTTTT. It translates to CASSQEFSTNEKLFF.

This clone appeared a single time. This chain links TRBV7-6 with TRBJ2-7, with 13 bases aligning to TRBD2. There are 16 residues in the CDR3. Germline V gene sequence: CDR1 SGHVS, CDR2 FNYEAQ. The V segment lost 5 bases and the J segment 3 bases; nucleotides outside the gene matches: 7. CDR3 nucleotides: TGTGCCAGCAGCCCGACTAGCGGGGGGATGGACTACGAGCAGTACTTC. Translated, it gives CASSPTSGGMDYEQYF.

The chain uses TRBV20-1 and TRBJ1-1, with 7 bases lining up with TRBD1. Germline-derived CDR1 and CDR2 are DFQATT and SNEGSKA (reference sequence). The CDR3 has 11 residues. Trimming took 2 bases from V and 6 from J; bases not matched to a gene: 0. In nucleotides, the CDR3 is TGCAGTGCTAGACAGGGGGCTGAAGCTTTCTTT. This gives the protein CSARQGAEAFF.

The rearrangement joins TRBV4-2 to TRBJ2-7, with TRBD1 identical over 7 bases. The germline gives CDR1 LGHNA, CDR2 YNFKEQ. After removal of 0 bases from V and 2 bases from J, the junction contained 13 bases not matched to a gene. The CDR3 has 18 residues. This chain's CDR3 is CASSQDPPRQGRTYEQYF. The DNA for the CDR3 is TGTGCCAGCAGCCAAGACCCTCCTCGACAGGGAAGGACCTACGAGCAGTACTTC.